Sequencing of this T cell receptor beta chain was carried out in a study of metastatic and nonmetastatic thyroid tumors. The V end lost 1 base, the J end lost 2 bases, and 9 bases lay between the germline ends. CDR1 and CDR2 (germline): MGHRA, YSYEKL. This CDR3 is 16 amino acids long. Patients had received no treatment of any kind before thyroid surgery. MiXCR reprocessed the PCR reads for TCRdb. Here the sample spans tens of thousands of clones, more than 20% being singletons. About this clone: This sample includes further DNA sequences coding for the same CDR3.

This chain joins TRBV4-1 and TRBJ2-6, with D uncertain. The receptor was derived from a female donor with papillary thyroid cancer or a benign thyroid nodule (not recorded which). Some clones in this sample may be carry-over from other donors' samples. Material for sequencing was adjacent normal tissue. CDR3 DNA sequence: TGCGCCAGCAGCCAAGCCCTTGCCCCTGGGGCCAACGTCCTGACTTTC. Amino acids: CASSQALAPGANVLTF.